This TCR beta chain was recovered during a study of blood T cell repertoires in COVID-19. Study summary: Sites in the United States, Italy and Spain provided acute and convalescent COVID-19 samples. PBMCs, B-cell-depleted T cells, or T cells were the source of the cDNA or gDNA that made up the material.

The CDR3 is made up of 14 amino acids. Germline values: CDR1 SGHDT, CDR2 YYEEEE. V lost 4 bases to trimming and J lost 3 bases; unmatched junction nucleotides: 6. Methods used by the authors: The assay estimated nucleated cells by amplifying reference gene primers. Assay: immunoSEQ multiplex PCR; the TCRdb copy retains only in-frame clones and omits some. D and trimming come from the DNA, and the V and J calls and clone size come from that table. The sample includes 55,000 to 80,000 clones, 70% to 90% of them seen just once. This chain links TRBV5-6 with TRBJ2-5; 7 positions agree with TRBD2. This sequence originates from an elderly woman with acute or convalescent COVID-19. Sequencing was done on a sample of peripheral blood. The CDR3 protein is CASSVLATEETQYF. The CDR3 DNA reads as TGTGCCAGCAGCGTACTAGCGACTGAAGAGACCCAGTACTTC.